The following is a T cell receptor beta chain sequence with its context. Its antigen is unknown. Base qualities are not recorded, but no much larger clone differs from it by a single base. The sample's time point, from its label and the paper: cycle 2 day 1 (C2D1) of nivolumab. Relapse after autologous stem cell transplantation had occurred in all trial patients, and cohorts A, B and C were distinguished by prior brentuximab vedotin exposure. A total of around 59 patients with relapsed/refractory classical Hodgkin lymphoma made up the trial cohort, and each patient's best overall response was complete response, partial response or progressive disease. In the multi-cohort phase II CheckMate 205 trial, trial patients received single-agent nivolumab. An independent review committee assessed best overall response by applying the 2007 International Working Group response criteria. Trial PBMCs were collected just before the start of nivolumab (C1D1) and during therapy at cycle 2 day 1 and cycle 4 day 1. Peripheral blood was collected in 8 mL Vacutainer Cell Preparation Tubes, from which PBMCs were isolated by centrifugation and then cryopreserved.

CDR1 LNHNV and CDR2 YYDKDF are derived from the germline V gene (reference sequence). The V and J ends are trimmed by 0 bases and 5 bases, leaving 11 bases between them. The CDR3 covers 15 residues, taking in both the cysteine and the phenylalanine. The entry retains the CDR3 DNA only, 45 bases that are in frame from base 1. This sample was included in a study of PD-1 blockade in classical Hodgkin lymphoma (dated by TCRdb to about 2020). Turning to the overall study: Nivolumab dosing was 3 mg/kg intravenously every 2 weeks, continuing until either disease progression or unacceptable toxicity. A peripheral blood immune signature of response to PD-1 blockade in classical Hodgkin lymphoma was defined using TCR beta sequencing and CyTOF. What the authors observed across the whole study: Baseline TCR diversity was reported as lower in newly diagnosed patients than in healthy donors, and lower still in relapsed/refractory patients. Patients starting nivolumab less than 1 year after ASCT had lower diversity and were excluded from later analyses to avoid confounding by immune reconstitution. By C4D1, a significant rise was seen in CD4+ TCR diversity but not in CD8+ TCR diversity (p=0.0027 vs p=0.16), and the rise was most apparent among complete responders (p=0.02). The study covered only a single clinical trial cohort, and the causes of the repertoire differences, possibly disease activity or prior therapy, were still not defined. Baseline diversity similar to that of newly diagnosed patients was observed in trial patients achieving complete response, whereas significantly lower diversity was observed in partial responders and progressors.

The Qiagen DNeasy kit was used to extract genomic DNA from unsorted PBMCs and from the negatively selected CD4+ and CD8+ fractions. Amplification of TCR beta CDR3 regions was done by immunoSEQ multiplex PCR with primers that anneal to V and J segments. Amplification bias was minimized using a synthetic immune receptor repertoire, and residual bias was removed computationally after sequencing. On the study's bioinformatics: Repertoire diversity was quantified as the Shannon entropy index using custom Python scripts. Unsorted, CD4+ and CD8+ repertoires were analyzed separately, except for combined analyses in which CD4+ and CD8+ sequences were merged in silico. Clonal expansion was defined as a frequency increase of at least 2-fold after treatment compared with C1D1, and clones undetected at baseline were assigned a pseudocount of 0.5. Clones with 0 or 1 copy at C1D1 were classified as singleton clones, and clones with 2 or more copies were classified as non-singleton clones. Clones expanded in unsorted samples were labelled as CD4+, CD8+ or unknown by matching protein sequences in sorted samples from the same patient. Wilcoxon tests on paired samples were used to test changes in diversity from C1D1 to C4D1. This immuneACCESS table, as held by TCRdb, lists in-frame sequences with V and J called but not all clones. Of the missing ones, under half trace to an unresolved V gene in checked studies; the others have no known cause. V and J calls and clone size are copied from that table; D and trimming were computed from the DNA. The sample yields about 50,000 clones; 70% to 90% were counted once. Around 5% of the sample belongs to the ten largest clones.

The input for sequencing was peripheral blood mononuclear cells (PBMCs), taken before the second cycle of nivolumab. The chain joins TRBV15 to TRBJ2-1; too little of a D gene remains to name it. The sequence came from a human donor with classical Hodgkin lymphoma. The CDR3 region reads CATSRELPPHNEQFF. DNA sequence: TGTGCCACCAGCAGAGAACTGCCTCCACACAATGAGCAGTTCTTC.